This T cell receptor beta chain is drawn from a study of T cell responses to AZD1222 COVID-19 vaccine. Here immunoSEQ multiplex PCR was the method, and the copy in TCRdb shows in-frame clones only, minus some. The sample includes fewer than 140,000 clones, around 91% seen only once; the top ten take 8%. Germline V gene sequence: CDR1 MNHEY, CDR2 SVGAGI. The CDR3 contains 14 residues. J gave up 1 base and V 5 bases, and 5 bases lay outside the gene matches. Specimen: peripheral blood, collected 28 days after the second AZD1222 dose. This clonotype was obtained from an adult who received the AZD1222 COVID-19 vaccine. V and J are TRBV6-5 and TRBJ2-7, with 7 nucleotides matching TRBD1. CDR3 nucleotide sequence: TGTGCCAGCAGTCCGACAGGGCGTTCCTACGAGCAGTACTTC. This translates into CASSPTGRSYEQYF.